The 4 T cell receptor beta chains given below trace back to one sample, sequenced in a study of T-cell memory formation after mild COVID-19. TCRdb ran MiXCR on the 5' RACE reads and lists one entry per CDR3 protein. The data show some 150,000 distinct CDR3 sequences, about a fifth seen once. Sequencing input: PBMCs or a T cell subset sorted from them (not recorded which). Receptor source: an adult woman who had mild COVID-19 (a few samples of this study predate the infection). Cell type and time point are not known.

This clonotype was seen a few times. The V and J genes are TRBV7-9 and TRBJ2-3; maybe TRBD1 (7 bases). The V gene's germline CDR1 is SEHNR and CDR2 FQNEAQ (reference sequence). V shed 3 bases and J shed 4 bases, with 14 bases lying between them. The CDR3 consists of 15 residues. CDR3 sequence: CASSFGGGAADTQYF. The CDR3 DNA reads TGTGCCAGCAGCTTTGGAGGGGGCGCAGCAGATACGCAGTATTTT.

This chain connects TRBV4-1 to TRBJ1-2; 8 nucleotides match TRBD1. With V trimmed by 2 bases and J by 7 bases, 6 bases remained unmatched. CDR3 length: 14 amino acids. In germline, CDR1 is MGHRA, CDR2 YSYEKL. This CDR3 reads CASSQPGQVAGYTF. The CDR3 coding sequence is TGCGCCAGCAGCCAACCGGGACAGGTGGCTGGCTACACCTTC.

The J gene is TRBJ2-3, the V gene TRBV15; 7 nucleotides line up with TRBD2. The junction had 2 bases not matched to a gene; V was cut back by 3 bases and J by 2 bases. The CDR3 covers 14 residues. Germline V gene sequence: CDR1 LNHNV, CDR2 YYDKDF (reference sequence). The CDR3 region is CATSRGGITDTQYF. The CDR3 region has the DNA TGTGCCACCAGCAGGGGAGGGATCACAGATACGCAGTATTTT.

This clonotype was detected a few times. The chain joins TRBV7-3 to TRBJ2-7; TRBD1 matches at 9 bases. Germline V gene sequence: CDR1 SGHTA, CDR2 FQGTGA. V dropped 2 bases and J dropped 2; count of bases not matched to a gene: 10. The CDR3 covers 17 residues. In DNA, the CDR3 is TGTGCCAGCAGCTTACAGGCCGGGAGACAGGGGGCCTACGAGCAGTACTTC. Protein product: CASSLQAGRQGAYEQYF.